This is a list of T cell receptor beta chains from one sample in a study of somatic mutations in cytotoxic T cells in rheumatoid arthritis. Generated by immunoSEQ multiplex PCR, the TCRdb table keeps only in-frame clones and is missing some. The repertoire holds about 20,000 clones, with over 75% as singletons. The sequencing sample was made of CD8+ T cells sorted from blood. These receptor sequences come from an adult with rheumatoid arthritis. Each CDR3 is given with its conserved first and last residue. The order of the fields is J gene, V gene, D gene, clone size, CDR3 protein, CDR3 DNA. The D gene is left open where the match is weak. Some rows have no size entry. The others give once, few or many, or a class for an expanded clone.

TRBJ1-1,TRBV7-9,-,-,CASSLDNEAFF,TGTGCCAGCAGCTTAGACAACGAAGCTTTCTTT
TRBJ1-2,TRBV9,TRBD1,-,CASSVSGGAYGYTF,TGTGCCAGCAGCGTATCAGGGGGCGCCTATGGCTACACCTTC
TRBJ2-1,TRBV9,TRBD2,few,CASSPWVSGGNEQFF,TGTGCCAGCAGCCCATGGGTTAGCGGGGGGAATGAGCAGTTCTTC
TRBJ2-3,TRBV7-6,-,-,CASSLGIADTQYF,TGTGCCAGCAGCTTAGGAATAGCAGATACGCAGTATTTT
TRBJ2-7,TRBV6-5,-,-,CATTPGSSYEQYF,TGTGCCACTACGCCCGGCAGCTCCTACGAGCAGTACTTC
TRBJ1-1,TRBV6-5,-,-,CASTPGLRPGTEAFF,TGTGCCAGCACCCCTGGACTGCGGCCGGGCACTGAAGCTTTCTTT
TRBJ1-2,TRBV6-5,-,once,CASSYSQFYGYTF,TGTGCCAGCAGTTACTCCCAGTTCTATGGCTACACCTTC
TRBJ2-3,TRBV5-6,-,-,CASSLELALDTQYF,TGTGCCAGCAGCTTGGAGCTAGCGCTAGATACGCAGTATTTT
TRBJ2-1,TRBV13,TRBD1,-,CASSPQGDRRSSYYNEQFF,TGTGCCAGCAGCCCCCAAGGGGACAGGAGGTCTTCGTACTACAATGAGCAGTTCTTC
TRBJ2-1,TRBV4-1,TRBD1,-,CASSQRRTGGPSYNEQFF,TGCGCCAGCAGCCAGAGGCGCACAGGGGGCCCCTCCTACAATGAGCAGTTCTTC
TRBJ2-1,TRBV2,TRBD2,-,CASSGGGNEQFF,TGTGCCAGCAGTGGGGGGGGCAATGAGCAGTTCTTC
TRBJ2-1,TRBV7-9,TRBD2,-,CASSEPGLAGSNEQFF,TGTGCCAGCAGCGAACCGGGACTAGCGGGAAGCAATGAGCAGTTCTTC
TRBJ2-2,TRBV29-1,TRBD2,-,CSVLAGPGELFF,TGCAGCGTCTTAGCGGGGCCCGGGGAGCTGTTTTTT
TRBJ2-3,TRBV9,-,-,CASSGGNTDTQYF,TGTGCCAGCAGCGGGGGGAACACAGATACGCAGTATTTT
TRBJ1-5,TRBV6-5,-,-,CASSYGIGGNQPQHF,TGTGCCAGCAGTTACGGCATTGGGGGCAATCAGCCCCAGCATTTT
TRBJ1-2,TRBV6-5,TRBD1,-,CASSPRDSYYYGYTF,TGTGCCAGCAGTCCCCGGGACAGTTACTACTATGGCTACACCTTC
TRBJ2-7,TRBV7-9,TRBD1,few,CASSNNRGRDEQYF,TGTGCCAGCAGCAATAACAGGGGGCGCGACGAGCAGTACTTC
TRBJ2-2,TRBV2,-,-,CASIGEGASAANTGELFF,TGTGCCAGCATCGGAGAGGGGGCTAGCGCCGCGAACACCGGGGAGCTGTTTTTT
TRBJ2-7,TRBV7-9,-,once,CASSPYREGVYEQYF,TGTGCCAGCAGCCCATACAGGGAAGGTGTCTACGAGCAGTACTTC
TRBJ2-6,TRBV29-1,-,-,CSATGTLVGSGANVLTF,TGCAGCGCAACCGGGACACTGGTTGGCTCTGGGGCCAACGTCCTGACTTTC
TRBJ2-7,TRBV5-8,-,-,CASSLANPTYEQYF,TGTGCCAGCAGCTTGGCCAATCCGACCTACGAGCAGTACTTC
TRBJ2-7,TRBV4-3,TRBD1,-,CASSQEGTGRDEQYF,TGCGCCAGCAGCCAAGAGGGGACAGGGCGGGACGAGCAGTACTTC
TRBJ2-1,TRBV28,TRBD1,-,CASLGTGDYEQFF,TGTGCCAGTCTCGGGACAGGGGATTATGAGCAGTTCTTC
TRBJ1-1,TRBV28,TRBD1,-,CASSLVAGGANTEAFF,TGTGCCAGCAGTTTAGTTGCAGGGGGCGCGAACACTGAAGCTTTCTTT
TRBJ2-5,TRBV5-1,-,-,CASSFFVQETQYF,TGCGCCAGCAGCTTTTTTGTTCAAGAGACCCAGTACTTC
TRBJ2-7,TRBV5-4,TRBD2,few,CASSRGLAGVSSSYEQYF,TGTGCCAGCAGCCGGGGACTAGCGGGAGTTAGCAGCTCCTACGAGCAGTACTTC
TRBJ1-1,TRBV4-3,-,few,CASSQDRADTEAFF,TGCGCCAGCAGCCAAGACAGGGCCGATACTGAAGCTTTCTTT
TRBJ1-2,TRBV7-9,-,-,CASSLDHRTLDYGYTF,TGTGCCAGCAGCTTAGATCACCGAACCCTAGACTATGGCTACACCTTC
TRBJ1-1,TRBV20-1,TRBD1,few,CSASTGDVFF,TGCAGTGCATCCACAGGGGATGTTTTCTTT
TRBJ2-7,TRBV7-9,-,-,CASSPRYLSSYEQYF,TGTGCCAGCAGCCCGAGATATCTTAGCTCCTACGAGCAGTACTTC
TRBJ2-7,TRBV6-1,-,-,CASIPPGTYEQYF,TGTGCCAGCATTCCTCCGGGAACCTACGAGCAGTACTTC
TRBJ1-1,TRBV6-6,TRBD1,-,CASSWGQGVTEAFF,TGTGCCAGCAGTTGGGGACAGGGTGTCACTGAAGCTTTCTTT
TRBJ1-2,TRBV5-4,-,-,CASSGEGGYTF,TGTGCCAGCAGCGGAGAGGGTGGCTACACCTTC
TRBJ1-3,TRBV2,-,once,CASIPGNTIYF,TGTGCCAGCATCCCTGGAAACACCATATATTTT
TRBJ2-7,TRBV7-6,-,-,CASSWAGTGSYEQYF,TGTGCCAGCAGCTGGGCCGGGACTGGATCCTACGAGCAGTACTTC